The entry below describes one T cell receptor beta chain. Its specificity is not known. These data belong to a study of cytomegalovirus exposure and HLA in healthy donors. Regarding the study as a whole: Some TCR beta chains (over 150 of them) were listed as cytomegalovirus-associated. The classifier reportedly diagnosed cytomegalovirus status with high specificity and sensitivity.

This CDR3 has 16 amino acids. In germline, CDR1 is SGDLS, CDR2 YYNGEE. V was pared by 3 bases and J by 9 bases, with 15 bases of the junction left unmatched. A 120-subject validation cohort, separate from the roughly 670-subject first cohort, supplied the donors. The assay was immunoSEQ multiplex PCR, and TCRdb's table has in-frame clones only and misses some. The sample shows about 280,000 clones, 70% to 90% of them seen only once. The sequenced sample was PBMCs. This sequence originates from a woman between 18 and 29 years old in good health and CMV-seronegative. This chain links TRBV9 with TRBJ1-5; 7 bases are shared with TRBD1. CDR3 DNA: TGTGCCAGCAGCGCCTCGGGACAGTTCCCTGAACGGCCCCAGCATTTT. Amino acid sequence: CASSASGQFPERPQHF.